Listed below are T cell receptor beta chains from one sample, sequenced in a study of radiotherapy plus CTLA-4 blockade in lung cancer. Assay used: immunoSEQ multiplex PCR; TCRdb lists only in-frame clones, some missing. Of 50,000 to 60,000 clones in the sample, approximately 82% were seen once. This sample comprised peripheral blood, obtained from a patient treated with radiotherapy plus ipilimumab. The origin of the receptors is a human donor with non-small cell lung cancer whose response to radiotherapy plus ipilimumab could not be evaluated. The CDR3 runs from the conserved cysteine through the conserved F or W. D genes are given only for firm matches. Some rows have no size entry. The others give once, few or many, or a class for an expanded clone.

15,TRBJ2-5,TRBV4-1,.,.,CASSQPGAGGETQYF,TGCGCCAGCAGCCAACCCGGAGCAGGGGGGGAGACCCAGTACTTC
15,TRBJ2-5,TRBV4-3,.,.,CASSQDFGREETQYF,TGCGCCAGCAGCCAAGATTTCGGCAGGGAAGAGACCCAGTACTTC
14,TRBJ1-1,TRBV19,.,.,CASNGRGMNTEAFF,TGTGCCAGTAACGGGAGGGGAATGAACACTGAAGCTTTCTTT
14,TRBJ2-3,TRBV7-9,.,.,CASSLSQGTDTQYF,TGTGCCAGCAGCTTATCGCAGGGCACAGATACGCAGTATTTT
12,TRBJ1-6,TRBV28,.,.,CASSHQGTPLHF,TGTGCCAGCAGTCACCAGGGCACACCCCTCCACTTT
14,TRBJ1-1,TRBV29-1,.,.,CSVEDWGRNTEAFF,TGCAGCGTTGAAGACTGGGGCAGGAACACTGAAGCTTTCTTT
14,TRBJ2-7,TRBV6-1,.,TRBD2,CASTRTSGSYEQYF,TGTGCCAGCACCCGGACTAGCGGGAGCTACGAGCAGTACTTC
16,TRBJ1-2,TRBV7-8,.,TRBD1,CASSYDISGGRYGYTF,TGTGCCAGCAGCTACGACATTTCAGGGGGTCGGTATGGCTACACCTTC
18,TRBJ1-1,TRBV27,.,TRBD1,CASSLSRRGLLMNTEAFF,TGTGCCAGCAGTTTATCTAGGAGGGGGCTTCTCATGAACACTGAAGCTTTCTTT
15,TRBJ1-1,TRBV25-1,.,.,CASSPTGLLNTEAFF,TGTGCCAGCAGCCCAACAGGCCTTCTGAACACTGAAGCTTTCTTT
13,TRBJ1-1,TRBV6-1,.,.,CASRAASRAEAFF,TGTGCCAGCAGGGCCGCGTCCAGGGCTGAAGCTTTCTTT
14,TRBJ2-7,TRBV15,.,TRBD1,CATSRGTGSYEQYF,TGTGCCACCAGCAGGGGGACAGGGTCCTACGAGCAGTACTTC
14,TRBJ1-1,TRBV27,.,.,CASSFGGWKDEAFF,TGTGCCAGCAGCTTCGGGGGGTGGAAGGATGAAGCTTTCTTT
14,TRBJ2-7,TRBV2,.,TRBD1,CASRVQGATYEQYF,TGTGCCAGCAGGGTCCAGGGGGCCACCTACGAGCAGTACTTC
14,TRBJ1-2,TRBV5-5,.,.,CASSRPDNSYGYTF,TGTGCCAGCAGCCGCCCGGATAACAGCTATGGCTACACCTTC
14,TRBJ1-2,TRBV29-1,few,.,CSVPRPPANYGYTF,TGCAGCGTGCCGCGGCCTCCTGCTAACTATGGCTACACCTTC
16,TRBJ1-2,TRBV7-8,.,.,CASTPGPGGVQNGYTF,TGTGCCAGCACCCCCGGTCCGGGGGGCGTTCAAAATGGCTACACCTTC
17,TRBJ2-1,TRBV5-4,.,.,CASSPLSGSGRHNEQFF,TGTGCCAGCAGCCCGCTAAGCGGGTCCGGCCGTCACAATGAGCAGTTCTTC
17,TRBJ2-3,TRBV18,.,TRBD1,CASSPPNPGQGADTQYF,TGTGCCAGCTCACCTCCGAATCCGGGACAGGGGGCAGATACGCAGTATTTT
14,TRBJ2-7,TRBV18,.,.,CASSREGHSYEQYF,TGTGCCAGCTCACGGGAGGGACACTCCTACGAGCAGTACTTC
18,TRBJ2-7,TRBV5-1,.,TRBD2,CASSLQGASGGFAYEQYF,TGCGCCAGCAGCTTGCAGGGGGCTAGCGGGGGCTTTGCTTACGAGCAGTACTTC
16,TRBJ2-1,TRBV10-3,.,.,CAITVGTGGLLNEQFF,TGTGCCATCACGGTCGGTACGGGGGGCCTTCTCAATGAGCAGTTCTTC
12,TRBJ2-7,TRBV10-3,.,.,CAISVLVVEQYF,TGTGCCATCAGTGTCCTAGTTGTCGAGCAGTACTTC
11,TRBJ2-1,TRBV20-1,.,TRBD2,CSLSRGNEQFF,TGCAGTCTCTCGCGGGGGAATGAGCAGTTCTTC
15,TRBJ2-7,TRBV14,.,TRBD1,CASSPPGQGPYEQYF,TGTGCCAGCAGCCCCCCGGGACAGGGGCCATACGAGCAGTACTTC
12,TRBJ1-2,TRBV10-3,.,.,CAIGAEGYGYTF,TGTGCCATCGGAGCCGAGGGCTATGGCTACACCTTC
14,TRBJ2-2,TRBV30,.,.,CAWGVERNTGELFF,TGTGCCTGGGGAGTGGAGAGGAACACCGGGGAGCTGTTTTTT
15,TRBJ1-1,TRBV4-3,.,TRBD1,CASSPGGTANTEAFF,TGCGCCAGCAGCCCCGGTGGGACAGCGAACACTGAAGCTTTCTTT
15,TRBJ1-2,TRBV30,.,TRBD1,CAWSVPGQGYYGYTF,TGTGCCTGGAGTGTCCCTGGACAGGGGTACTATGGCTACACCTTC
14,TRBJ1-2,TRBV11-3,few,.,CASSSRHPNYGYTF,TGTGCCAGCAGCTCCAGACACCCTAACTATGGCTACACCTTC
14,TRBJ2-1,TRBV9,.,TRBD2,CASSVLAGDNEQFF,TGTGCCAGCAGCGTTCTAGCGGGAGACAATGAGCAGTTCTTC
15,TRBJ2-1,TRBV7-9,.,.,CASSLRQGPDNEQFF,TGTGCCAGCAGCTTAAGGCAGGGGCCAGACAATGAGCAGTTCTTC
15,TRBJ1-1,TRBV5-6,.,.,CASSLGVQTIAEAFF,TGTGCCAGCAGCTTGGGGGTACAGACTATAGCTGAAGCTTTCTTT
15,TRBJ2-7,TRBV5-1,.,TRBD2,CASAAVLAGGYEQYF,TGCGCCAGCGCGGCAGTGCTAGCGGGGGGGTACGAGCAGTACTTC
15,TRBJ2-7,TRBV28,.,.,CASSFPGTISYEQYF,TGTGCCAGCAGTTTTCCCGGGACAATTAGTTACGAGCAGTACTTC